The 31 T cell receptor beta chains below come from one sample, sequenced in a study of blood T cells in healthy people across ages. Through a sample-barcoded 5' primer and a J-beta primer mix, a second PCR was run for roughly 6 to 12 cycles. TCRdb redid the calling of the 5' RACE reads with MiXCR, one entry per CDR3 protein. Of over 600,000 distinct CDR3 sequences listed, approximately 21% are singletons. Sequencing was performed on blood. All receptors come from a man aged 65 to 85 in good health.

In its sample, this clonotype was seen a few times. V usage is TRBV20-1 and J usage is TRBJ1-1; D is perhaps TRBD1 (6 bases). Trimming pared 0 bases from V and 0 bases from J, leaving 14 bases between. Per the germline V gene, CDR1 is DFQATT and CDR2 is SNEGSKA (reference sequence). CDR3 length equals 16 residues. CDR3 protein: CSARDLGQHMNTEAFF. Written as DNA, the CDR3 is TGCAGTGCTAGAGATCTTGGACAGCACATGAACACTGAAGCTTTCTTT.

V usage is TRBV12-3 or TRBV12-4 and J usage is TRBJ1-2; 11 positions match TRBD1. V was pared by 3 bases and J by 3 bases, with 6 bases of the junction left unmatched. This CDR3 is 16 amino acids long. The CDR3 region is CASSFWDRGGDYGYTF. CDR3 sequence (DNA): TGTGCCAGCAGTTTTTGGGACAGGGGGGGAGACTATGGCTACACCTTC.

Only a few counts were recorded for this clonotype. The gene calls are TRBV3-1 and TRBJ1-4; 10 bases map to TRBD1. This CDR3 contains 16 residues. J gave up 5 bases and V 5 bases, and 8 bases lay outside the gene matches. Germline loops: CDR1 LGHDT, CDR2 YNNKEL (reference sequence). CDR3 in DNA: TGTGCCAGCAGCTACCGGGACAGGGGCAAGAATGAAAAACTGTTTTTT. Amino acid sequence: CASSYRDRGKNEKLFF.

This clonotype was seen more than once but under ten times. Here the CDR3 DNA reads TGCGCCAGCAGCTCCGGACAGCCGGGGGAGGCTGAAGCTTTCTTT. The encoded protein is CASSSGQPGEAEAFF. The V and J genes are TRBV5-1 and TRBJ1-1, with D possibly being TRBD1 (6 bases). Germline CDR1 is SGHRS and CDR2 is YFSETQ. The V and J ends lost 3 bases and 6 bases respectively, with 18 bases between them. The CDR3 consists of 15 residues.

This clonotype was counted only a few times. The chain recombines TRBV20-1 with TRBJ2-7, with D perhaps TRBD2 (5 bases). Per germline, CDR1 DFQATT and CDR2 SNEGSKA (reference sequence). This CDR3 contains 11 residues. In nucleotides, the CDR3 is TGCTCCCCCGCGGAGGCCTACGAGCAGTACTTC. Its translation is CSPAEAYEQYF.

The V gene is TRBV20-1, the J gene TRBJ2-7; TRBD2 agrees at 7 bases. The CDR3 length is 14 residues. Germline V gives CDR1 DFQATT, CDR2 SNEGSKA (reference sequence). V shed 5 bases and J 6 bases; nucleotides not matched to a gene: 13. CDR3 in amino acids: CSAFETSFLREQYF. The CDR3 DNA reads as TGCAGTGCTTTCGAGACTAGCTTCCTCCGCGAGCAGTACTTC.

The V gene is TRBV5-6, the J gene TRBJ2-7, with 12 bases identical to TRBD2. J lost 2 bases, V lost 4 bases, and 10 bases had no gene match. The CDR3 contains 17 residues. The germline V gene encodes CDR1 SGHDT and CDR2 YYEEEE. CDR3 nucleotide sequence: TGTGCCAGCAGCCGCCCGACTAGCGGGAGAGGAGCCTACGAGCAGTACTTC. Protein sequence: CASSRPTSGRGAYEQYF. The variable domain in full, completed from reference TRBV5-6 and TRBJ2-7, reads DAGVTQSPTHLIKTRGQQVTLRCSPKSGHDTVSWYQQALGQGPQFIFQYYEEEERQRGNFPDRFSGHQFPNYSSELNVNALLLGDSALYLCASSRPTSGRGAYEQYFGPGTRLTVT.

Ten or more counts support this clonotype. As DNA, the CDR3 is TGTGCCAGCAGGCACCGTGGAAACACCATATATTTT. Translation: CASRHRGNTIYF. This chain links TRBV12-3 or TRBV12-4 with TRBJ1-3; no definite D call. The V end was cut by 6 bases, the J end by 3 bases, with 6 bases between. The CDR3 is made up of 12 amino acids.

V is TRBV5-1 and J is TRBJ2-3; a weak D match, TRBD2 (6 bases). The CDR3 has 14 residues. The V gene's germline CDR1 is SGHRS and CDR2 YFSETQ. The ends were cut back, 0 bases at V and 2 bases at J, with 7 bases in the middle. The CDR3 bases are TGCGCCAGCAGCTTGGAGCGGGTCACAGATACGCAGTATTTT. It yields the protein CASSLERVTDTQYF.

The chain employs TRBV6-1 and TRBJ1-1, with D unclear. Trimming shortened V by 4 bases and J by 1 base, and 10 bases separated the two germline ends. The CDR3 loop spans 14 amino acids. CDR1 MNHNS and CDR2 SASEGT come from the germline V gene. Here the CDR3 DNA reads TGTGCCAGCAGTGTATCAGCGAGGAACACTGAAGCTTTCTTT. Its translation: CASSVSARNTEAFF.

The rearrangement uses TRBV6-1 and TRBJ2-3, with 10 bases matching TRBD2. Germline V CDR1 and CDR2: MNHNS, SASEGT. The J segment lost 0 bases and the V segment lost 7 bases, leaving 4 bases of the junction unmatched. The CDR3 is made up of 15 amino acids. CDR3: CASIRTSGSTDTQYF. CDR3 DNA: TGTGCCAGCATCCGGACTAGCGGAAGCACAGATACGCAGTATTTT.

This clonotype has just a few counts. V is TRBV7-9 and J is TRBJ2-5; TRBD1 matches 10 bases. Germline V CDR1 and CDR2: SEHNR, FQNEAQ (reference sequence). Trimming cost V 7 bases and J 2 bases; bases outside gene matches: 16. The CDR3 spans 18 residues. This chain's CDR3 is CASTIPLTPDRGQETQYF. The CDR3 DNA sequence: TGTGCCAGCACCATTCCGCTTACTCCGGACAGGGGGCAAGAGACCCAGTACTTC.

This clonotype was picked up a small number of times. The chain is built from TRBV5-5 and TRBJ1-2; no reliable D call. This CDR3 contains 14 residues. The germline CDR1 and CDR2 sequences are SGHKS and YYEKEE (reference sequence). V lost 5 bases and J 2 bases, leaving 13 bases between the germline ends. The CDR3 region has the DNA TGTGCCAGCAGACTGGATAGACCCAACTATGGCTACACCTTC. Residues: CASRLDRPNYGYTF.

This clonotype was recorded a few times. V and J are TRBV11-2 and TRBJ2-5; D is uncertain. Per germline, CDR1 SGHAT and CDR2 FQNNGV. With 4 bases removed from V and 3 bases from J, the gap between germline ends came to 9 bases. The CDR3 is made up of 13 amino acids. The CDR3 nucleotides are TGTGCCAGCAGCTCATACAAGGAAGAGACCCAGTACTTC. Its protein is CASSSYKEETQYF.

This clonotype has a count of ten or more. The chain couples TRBV5-1 to TRBJ2-1; D is possibly TRBD2 (5 bases). Trimming stripped 0 bases from V and 2 bases from J, with 9 bases between. Germline V lookup: CDR1 SGHRS, CDR2 YFSETQ. This CDR3 is built from 15 residues. The CDR3 DNA reads TGCGCCAGCAGCTTGGAAGGAGGACCCTACAATGAGCAGTTCTTC. Amino acid sequence: CASSLEGGPYNEQFF.

In regard to this clonotype: One base away lies a much larger clone, so this may be a sequencing read error. This chain links TRBV5-1 with TRBJ2-3; D possibly corresponds to TRBD1 (6 bases). The CDR3 sequence is 16 residues long. The germline gives CDR1 SGHRS, CDR2 YFSETQ. CDR3 protein: CTSSLVGARHTDTQYF. The CDR3 DNA sequence: TGCACCAGCAGCTTGGTGGGGGCGCGGCACACAGATACGCAGTATTTT.

This rearrangement joins TRBV7-2 to TRBJ2-7; 7 bases are a match to TRBD1. The trim removed 0 bases at V and 3 bases at J, leaving 5 bases unmatched. The CDR3 covers 15 residues. Germline-derived CDR1 and CDR2 are SGHTA and FQGNSA. The CDR3 loop reads CASSLAHTGVYEQYF. The CDR3 DNA follows: TGTGCCAGCAGCTTAGCACATACAGGGGTCTACGAGCAGTACTTC. Drawing the rest from reference TRBV7-2 and TRBJ2-7, the complete variable domain is GAGVSQSPSNKVTEKGKDVELRCDPISGHTALYWYRQSLGQGLEFLIYFQGNSAPDKSGLPSDRFSAERTGGSVSTLTIQRTQQEDSAVYLCASSLAHTGVYEQYFGPGTRLTVT.

This clonotype has a handful of counts. The chain links TRBV9 to TRBJ2-3; D gene unclear. CDR3 length: 14 amino acids. The germline V and J ends were trimmed by 1 base and 1 base, with 7 bases remaining between them. CDR1 SGDLS and CDR2 YYNGEE come from the germline V gene. CDR3 nucleotide sequence: TGTGCCAGCAGCGTATCTGAGGGCACAGATACGCAGTATTTT. Its protein is CASSVSEGTDTQYF. The full variable domain, its missing parts supplied by reference TRBV9 and TRBJ2-3, is DSGVTQTPKHLITATGQRVTLRCSPRSGDLSVYWYQQSLDQGLQFLIQYYNGEERAKGNILERFSAQQFPDLHSELNLSSLELGDSALYFCASSVSEGTDTQYFGPGTRLTVL.

The chain carries TRBV10-3 and TRBJ2-3; TRBD2 aligns across 8 bases. Germline V gene lookup returns CDR1 ENHRY and CDR2 SYGVKD. The CDR3 is 16 residues long. V shed 6 bases and J 2 bases; nucleotides not matched to a gene: 10. The CDR3 DNA follows: TGTGCCATCAGCTCACAAGCGGGAGCGAACACAGATACGCAGTATTTT. Protein product: CAISSQAGANTDTQYF.

The V gene is TRBV5-1, the J gene TRBJ2-7; the D call may be TRBD1 or TRBD2 (5 bases each). V was clipped by 0 bases and J by 5 bases, with 12 bases between them. The CDR3 extends over 14 amino acids. CDR1 is SGHRS and CDR2 is YFSETQ in the germline V gene. The DNA for the CDR3 is TGCGCCAGCAGCTTGGGACCGGGGACCCACGAGCAGTACTTC. Translating gives CASSLGPGTHEQYF. The full variable domain, with the rest looked up from reference TRBV5-1 and TRBJ2-7, is KAGVTQTPRYLIKTRGQQVTLSCSPISGHRSVSWYQQTPGQGLQFLFEYFSETQRNKGNFPGRFSGRQFSNSRSEMNVSTLELGDSALYLCASSLGPGTHEQYFGPGTRLTVT.

This chain connects TRBV9 to TRBJ2-7; TRBD2 agrees at 7 bases. CDR1 and CDR2 (germline): SGDLS, YYNGEE. J was trimmed by 7 bases and V by 3 bases; bases with no gene match: 13. The CDR3 is made up of 15 amino acids. In nucleotides, the CDR3 is TGTGCCAGCAGCGCTCACCTAGCGGTGGGGGGGGAGCAGTACTTC. Protein sequence: CASSAHLAVGGEQYF.

The chain recombines TRBV6-5 with TRBJ2-5; 8 nucleotides match TRBD2. CDR1 is MNHEY and CDR2 is SVGAGI in the germline V gene. V was clipped by 6 bases and J by 2 bases; unmatched bases: 5. The CDR3 loop spans 14 amino acids. CDR3 sequence: CASRNLAGQETQYF. In nucleotides, the CDR3 is TGTGCCAGCAGGAACTTAGCGGGGCAAGAGACCCAGTACTTC.

This clonotype came up a few times. This chain links TRBV3-1 with TRBJ2-7; D ambiguous. The CDR3 spans 14 residues. Germline CDR1 and CDR2: LGHDT and YNNKEL (reference sequence). The V end was cut by 6 bases, the J end by 3 bases, with 15 bases between. As DNA, the CDR3 is TGTGCCAGCAGGCCGCGAGCATCGAGCTACGAGCAGTACTTC. Translation gives CASRPRASSYEQYF.

The chain has TRBV5-1 and TRBJ2-7; D assignment may be TRBD1 or TRBD2 (5 bases each). The CDR3 is 14 residues long. Germline lookup yields CDR1 SGHRS and CDR2 YFSETQ. V was shortened by 4 bases and J by 6 bases, with 17 bases between the two germline ends. The CDR3 loop reads CASSLPGMRGEQYF. DNA of the CDR3: TGCGCCAGCAGCCTGCCCGGGATGAGGGGCGAGCAGTACTTC.

The chain carries TRBV20-1 and TRBJ2-1; TRBD2 aligns across 12 bases. This CDR3 comprises 20 residues. The germline gives CDR1 DFQATT, CDR2 SNEGSKA (reference sequence). V lost 6 bases to trimming and J lost 1 base; unmatched junction nucleotides: 19. CDR3 DNA: TGCAGTGCCCCCATCCCCCTGCGACTAGCGGGAGAGAGGTCCTACAATGAGCAGTTCTTC. This sequence encodes CSAPIPLRLAGERSYNEQFF.

V is TRBV20-1 and J is TRBJ2-3; TRBD2 matches 11 bases. The CDR3 totals 17 residues. CDR1 DFQATT and CDR2 SNEGSKA come from the germline V gene (reference sequence). The V segment lost 6 bases and the J segment 0 bases; nucleotides outside the gene matches: 11. The CDR3: CSALYRRTSGSTDTQYF. The CDR3 nucleotides read TGCAGTGCGTTATACCGCAGGACTAGCGGGAGCACAGATACGCAGTATTTT.

This clonotype has more than one count but fewer than ten. The chain is built from TRBV29-1 and TRBJ2-5; D gene ambiguous. The CDR3 is made up of 13 amino acids. Germline lookup yields CDR1 SQVTM and CDR2 ANQGSEA. Trimming left V 4 bases short and J 2 bases short, with 11 bases between. The CDR3 sequence is CSVASGRQETQYF. Here the CDR3 DNA reads TGCAGCGTTGCTTCCGGTAGACAAGAGACCCAGTACTTC.

This clonotype was counted only a few times. This chain uses TRBV20-1 with TRBJ2-1; 11 positions agree with TRBD2. CDR1 and CDR2 (germline): DFQATT, SNEGSKA (reference sequence). V was clipped by 2 bases and J by 4 bases; unmatched bases: 1. The CDR3 covers 14 residues. CDR3 in DNA: TGCAGTGCTAGACTAGCGGGAGGTTACAATGAGCAGTTCTTC. Translating gives CSARLAGGYNEQFF.

The chain carries TRBV14 and TRBJ1-1; no firm D call. Germline V gene data show CDR1 as SGHDN and CDR2 as FVKESK. V was clipped by 0 bases and J by 6 bases, with 8 bases between them. The CDR3 is 13 residues long. CDR3 DNA: TGTGCCAGCAGCCAAGAGGCGGCCGCTGAAGCTTTCTTT. Encoded protein: CASSQEAAAEAFF.

As regards this clonotype: Relative to the germline gene, one junction end is altered; a read error may explain this. The chain uses TRBV12-3 or TRBV12-4 and TRBJ1-5; possible D gene TRBD1, 6 bases. This CDR3 comprises 13 residues. The CDR3: CASSQAKGTPRDF. CDR3 DNA sequence: TGTGCCAGCAGTCAGGCAAAAGGGACACCCAGGGATTTT.

The V gene is TRBV7-2, the J gene TRBJ2-3; 9 bases are a match to TRBD2. V shed 2 bases and J 4 bases; nucleotides not matched to a gene: 7. The CDR3 is 16 amino acids. Looked up from germline, CDR1 is SGHTA and CDR2 is FQGNSA. DNA of the CDR3: TGTGCCAGCAGCTTACTTAGCGGGAGCACCCCAGATACGCAGTATTTT. This translates into CASSLLSGSTPDTQYF.